This TCR beta chain came from a study of blood T cell repertoires in COVID-19. Study summary: Some COVID-19 samples were acute and others convalescent; all came from the United States, Italy and Spain. The analysed material was cDNA or gDNA that came from T cells, B-cell-depleted T cells, or PBMCs.

Trimming removed 5 bases at V and 11 bases at J, with 16 bases between. CDR1 is SEHNR, CDR2 FQNEAQ, per germline (reference sequence). The CDR3 has 12 amino acids. This clone was counted a few times. Under the authors' procedure: Amplified reference gene primers provided the basis for estimating nucleated cell counts. Some clones are missing from TCRdb's copy, which holds only in-frame ones; the method was immunoSEQ multiplex PCR. The D gene and trimming were derived from the DNA, and the V and J assignments and clone size from that table. The sample gives tens of thousands of clones, 81% of which show up once; 44% is in the top ten.

The clonotype originates from a man older than 75 with acute or convalescent COVID-19. The source material was peripheral blood. The gene calls are TRBV7-9 and TRBJ2-7; possible D gene TRBD1, 6 bases. DNA for the CDR3: TGTGCCAGCAGCCTCTCACAGGGAAAGGAGTACTTC. It encodes CASSLSQGKEYF.